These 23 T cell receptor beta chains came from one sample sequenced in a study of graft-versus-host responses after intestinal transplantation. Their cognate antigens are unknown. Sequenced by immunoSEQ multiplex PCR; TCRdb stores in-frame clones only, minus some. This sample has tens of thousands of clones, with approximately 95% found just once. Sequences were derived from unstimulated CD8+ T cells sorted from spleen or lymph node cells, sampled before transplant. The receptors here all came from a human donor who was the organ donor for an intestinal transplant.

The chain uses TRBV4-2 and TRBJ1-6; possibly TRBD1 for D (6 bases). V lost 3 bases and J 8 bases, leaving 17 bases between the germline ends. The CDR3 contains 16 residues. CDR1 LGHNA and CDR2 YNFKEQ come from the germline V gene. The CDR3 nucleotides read TGTGCCAGCAGCCATCTGCAACAGGGAGAAGATTCACCCCTCCACTTT. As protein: CASSHLQQGEDSPLHF.

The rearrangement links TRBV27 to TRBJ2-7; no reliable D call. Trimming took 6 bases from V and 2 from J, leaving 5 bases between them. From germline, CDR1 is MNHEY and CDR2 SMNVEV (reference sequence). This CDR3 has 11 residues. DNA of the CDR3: TGTGCCAGCAGCTCCCCCTACGAGCAGTACTTC. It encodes CASSSPYEQYF.

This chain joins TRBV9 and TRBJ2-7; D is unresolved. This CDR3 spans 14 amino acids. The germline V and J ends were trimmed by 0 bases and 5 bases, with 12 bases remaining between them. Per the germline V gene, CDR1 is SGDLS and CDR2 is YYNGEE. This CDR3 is CASSVEGARDEQYF. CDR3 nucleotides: TGTGCCAGCAGCGTAGAAGGCGCCCGTGACGAGCAGTACTTC.

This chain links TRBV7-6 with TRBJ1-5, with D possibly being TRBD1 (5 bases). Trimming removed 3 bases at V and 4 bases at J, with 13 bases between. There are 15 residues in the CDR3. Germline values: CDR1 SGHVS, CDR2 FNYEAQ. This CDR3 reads CASSLLSGFNQPQHF. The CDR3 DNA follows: TGTGCCAGCAGCTTGTTGTCAGGGTTTAATCAGCCCCAGCATTTT.

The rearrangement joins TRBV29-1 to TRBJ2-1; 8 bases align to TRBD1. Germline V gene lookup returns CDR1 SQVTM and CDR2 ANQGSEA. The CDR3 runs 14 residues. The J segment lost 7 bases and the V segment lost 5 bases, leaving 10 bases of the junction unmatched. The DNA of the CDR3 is TGCAGCGTTCCCGGACAGGGTACATCAAATGAGCAGTTCTTC. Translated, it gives CSVPGQGTSNEQFF.

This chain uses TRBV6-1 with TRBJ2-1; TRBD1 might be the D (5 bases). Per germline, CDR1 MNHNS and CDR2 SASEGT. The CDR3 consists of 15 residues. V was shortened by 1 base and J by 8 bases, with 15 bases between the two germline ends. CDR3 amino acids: CASSEGAGLLDEQFF. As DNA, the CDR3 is TGTGCCAGCAGTGAAGGGGCAGGGTTATTGGATGAGCAGTTCTTC.

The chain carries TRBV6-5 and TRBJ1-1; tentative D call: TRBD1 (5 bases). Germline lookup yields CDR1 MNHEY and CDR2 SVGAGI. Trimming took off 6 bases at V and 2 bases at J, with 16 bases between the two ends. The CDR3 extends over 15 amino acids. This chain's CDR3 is CASRFNGGDNTEAFF. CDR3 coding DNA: TGTGCCAGCAGGTTTAACGGGGGAGACAACACTGAAGCTTTCTTT.

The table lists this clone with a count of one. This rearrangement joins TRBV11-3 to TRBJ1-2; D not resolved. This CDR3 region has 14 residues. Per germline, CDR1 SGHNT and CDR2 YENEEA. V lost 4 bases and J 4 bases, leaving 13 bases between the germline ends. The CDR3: CASSSPQHIYGYTF. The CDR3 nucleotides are TGTGCCAGCAGCTCCCCACAGCATATCTATGGCTACACCTTC. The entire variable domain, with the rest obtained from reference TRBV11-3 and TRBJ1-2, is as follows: EAGVVQSPRYKIIEKKQPVAFWCNPISGHNTLYWYLQNLGQGPELLIRYENEEAVDDSQLPKDRFSAERLKGVDSTLKIQPAELGDSAVYLCASSSPQHIYGYTFGSGTRLTVV.

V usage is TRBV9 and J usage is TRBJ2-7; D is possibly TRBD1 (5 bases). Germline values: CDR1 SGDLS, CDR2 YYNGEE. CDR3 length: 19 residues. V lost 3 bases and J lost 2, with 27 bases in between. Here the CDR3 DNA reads TGTGCCAGCAGCGATTCGGCGGACGGAAAGGGTCAGGACACCTACGAGCAGTACTTC. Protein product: CASSDSADGKGQDTYEQYF.

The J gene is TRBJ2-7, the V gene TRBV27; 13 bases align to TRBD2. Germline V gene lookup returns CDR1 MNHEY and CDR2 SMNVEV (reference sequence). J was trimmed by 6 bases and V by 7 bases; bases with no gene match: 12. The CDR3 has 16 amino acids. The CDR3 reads CASNSLGTSGVSEQYF. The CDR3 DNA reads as TGTGCCAGCAACTCTCTGGGGACTAGCGGGGTTAGCGAGCAGTACTTC.

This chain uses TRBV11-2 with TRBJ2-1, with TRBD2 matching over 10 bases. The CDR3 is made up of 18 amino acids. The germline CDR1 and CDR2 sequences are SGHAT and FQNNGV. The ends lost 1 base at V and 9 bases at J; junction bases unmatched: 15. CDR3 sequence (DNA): TGTGCCAGCAGCTTAGGGCCCGGGCTAGCGGGGGCCTTTGGTGAGCAGTTCTTC. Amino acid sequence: CASSLGPGLAGAFGEQFF.

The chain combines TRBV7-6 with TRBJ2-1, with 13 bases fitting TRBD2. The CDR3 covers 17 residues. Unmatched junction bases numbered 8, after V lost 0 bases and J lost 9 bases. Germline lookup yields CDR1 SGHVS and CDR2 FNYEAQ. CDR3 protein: CASSLAITSGGAGEQFF. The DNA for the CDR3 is TGTGCCAGCAGCTTAGCCATCACTAGCGGGGGGGCCGGTGAGCAGTTCTTC.

CDR3 residues: CASSLDPGSTDTQYF. CDR3 in DNA: TGCGCCAGCAGCTTGGACCCGGGAAGCACAGATACGCAGTATTTT. The chain couples TRBV5-1 to TRBJ2-3; tentative D call: TRBD2 (5 bases). The V gene's germline CDR1 is SGHRS and CDR2 YFSETQ. Trimming took off 0 bases at V and 0 bases at J, with 8 bases between the two ends. CDR3 size: 15 residues.

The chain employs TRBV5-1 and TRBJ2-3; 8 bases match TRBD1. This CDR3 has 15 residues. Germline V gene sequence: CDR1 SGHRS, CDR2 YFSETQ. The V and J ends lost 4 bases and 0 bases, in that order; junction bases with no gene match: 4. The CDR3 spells CASSPTGASTDTQYF. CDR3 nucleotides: TGCGCCAGCAGCCCGACAGGGGCGAGCACAGATACGCAGTATTTT.

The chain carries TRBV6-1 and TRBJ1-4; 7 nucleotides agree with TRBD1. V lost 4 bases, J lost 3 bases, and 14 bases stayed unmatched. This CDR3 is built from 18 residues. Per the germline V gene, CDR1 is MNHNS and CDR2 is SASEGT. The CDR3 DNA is TGTGCCAGCAGTGCAACCGGGACAGCGCCCTTTGCTAATGAAAAACTGTTTTTT. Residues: CASSATGTAPFANEKLFF.

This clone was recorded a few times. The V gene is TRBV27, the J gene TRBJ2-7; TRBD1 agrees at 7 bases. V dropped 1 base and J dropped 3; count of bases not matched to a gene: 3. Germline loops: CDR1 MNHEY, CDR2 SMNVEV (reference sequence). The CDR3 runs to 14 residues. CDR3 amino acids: CASSLLRQGYEQYF. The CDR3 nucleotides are TGTGCCAGCAGTTTATTGAGACAGGGCTACGAGCAGTACTTC.

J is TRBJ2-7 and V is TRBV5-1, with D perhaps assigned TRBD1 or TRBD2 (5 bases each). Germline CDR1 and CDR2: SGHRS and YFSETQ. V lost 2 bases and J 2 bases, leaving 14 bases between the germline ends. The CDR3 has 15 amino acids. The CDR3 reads CASSLLRGVTYEQYF. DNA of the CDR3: TGCGCCAGCAGCTTATTGAGAGGGGTCACCTACGAGCAGTACTTC.

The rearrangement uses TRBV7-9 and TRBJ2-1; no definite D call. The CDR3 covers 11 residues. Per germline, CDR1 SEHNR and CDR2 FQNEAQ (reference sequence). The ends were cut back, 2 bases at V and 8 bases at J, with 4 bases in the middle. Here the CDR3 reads CASSLTYEQFF. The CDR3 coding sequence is TGTGCCAGCAGCTTAACCTATGAGCAGTTCTTC.

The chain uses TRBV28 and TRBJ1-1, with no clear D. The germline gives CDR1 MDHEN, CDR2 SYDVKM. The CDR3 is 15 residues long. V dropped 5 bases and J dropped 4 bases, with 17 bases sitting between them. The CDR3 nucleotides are TGTGCCAGCAGTCTCTCGTTAGGGTTGGGCACTGAAGCTTTCTTT. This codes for CASSLSLGLGTEAFF.

Written as DNA, the CDR3 is TGTGCCAGTAGTATAGGCCTGTTGAACCACGAGCAGTACTTC. Its translation: CASSIGLLNHEQYF. The genes are TRBV19 and TRBJ2-7; D ambiguous. With 1 base removed from V and 5 bases from J, the gap between germline ends came to 12 bases. This CDR3 has 14 amino acids. CDR1 and CDR2 (germline): LNHDA, SQIVND (reference sequence). The full variable domain, with the rest looked up from reference TRBV19 and TRBJ2-7, is DGGITQSPKYLFRKEGQNVTLSCEQNLNHDAMYWYRQDPGQGLRLIYYSQIVNDFQKGDIAEGYSVSREKKESFPLTVTSAQKNPTAFYLCASSIGLLNHEQYFGPGTRLTVT.

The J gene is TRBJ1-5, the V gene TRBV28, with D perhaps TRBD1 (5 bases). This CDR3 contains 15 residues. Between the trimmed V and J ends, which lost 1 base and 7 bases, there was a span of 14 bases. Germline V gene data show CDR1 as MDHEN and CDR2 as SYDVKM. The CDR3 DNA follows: TGTGCCAGCAGTTTATCGGGGGTCGTCGGGCAGCCCCAGCATTTT. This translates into CASSLSGVVGQPQHF.

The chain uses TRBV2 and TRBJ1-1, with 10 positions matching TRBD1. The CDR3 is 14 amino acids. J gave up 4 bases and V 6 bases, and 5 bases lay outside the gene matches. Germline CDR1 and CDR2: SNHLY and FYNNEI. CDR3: CASRVGQGTTEAFF. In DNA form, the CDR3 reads TGTGCCAGCAGGGTGGGACAGGGGACCACTGAAGCTTTCTTT.

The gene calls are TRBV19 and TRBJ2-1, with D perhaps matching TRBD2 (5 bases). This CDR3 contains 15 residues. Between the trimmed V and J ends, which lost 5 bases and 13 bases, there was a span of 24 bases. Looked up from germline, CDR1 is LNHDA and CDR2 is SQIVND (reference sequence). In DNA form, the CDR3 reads TGTGCCAGTAGTTCCCAAGCGGCTGGATGGCCCTACCAGTTCTTC. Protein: CASSSQAAGWPYQFF.